This is a list of T cell receptor beta chains from one sample in a study of shared clonotypes between healthy human individuals. Produced via immunoSEQ multiplex PCR; TCRdb's table is partial and in-frame only. Of millions of clones in the sample, about 92% were seen once. What was sequenced was naive CD4+ T cells sorted from blood. The receptor source for this set is a man between 18 and 29 years old in good health. Each CDR3 is given with its conserved first and last residue. The D gene is left open where the match is weak. Clone size is shown for a subset of rows, as once, few, many or a class of expanded clone.

clone_size,j_call,d_call,v_call,cdr3_aa,cdr3_nt
once,TRBJ2-1,NA,TRBV10-3,CATSMSSYNEQFF,TGTGCCACCTCCATGAGCTCCTACAATGAGCAGTTCTTC
NA,TRBJ2-7,NA,TRBV6-1,CASSEEPGESYEQYF,TGTGCCAGCAGTGAAGAACCAGGGGAATCCTACGAGCAGTACTTC
NA,TRBJ1-1,TRBD1,TRBV6-5,CASSYTQGMNTEAFF,TGTGCCAGCAGTTACACACAGGGGATGAACACTGAAGCTTTCTTT
NA,TRBJ2-3,TRBD1,TRBV11-3,CASSLGQGGDTQYF,TGTGCCAGCAGCCTCGGACAGGGGGGAGATACGCAGTATTTT
NA,TRBJ2-1,TRBD2,TRBV5-1,CASSGGVSSYNEQFF,TGCGCCAGCAGCGGGGGGGTCTCATCCTACAATGAGCAGTTCTTC
few,TRBJ1-6,TRBD1,TRBV5-4,CASSGGQGYNSPLHF,TGTGCCAGCAGCGGGGGACAGGGCTATAATTCACCCCTCCACTTT
NA,TRBJ2-3,TRBD2,TRBV7-2,CASSLIAGGPSSTDTQYF,TGTGCCAGCAGCCTAATAGCGGGAGGGCCGTCAAGCACAGATACGCAGTATTTT
once,TRBJ2-7,TRBD1,TRBV19,CASSMDRGREQYF,TGTGCCAGTAGTATGGACAGGGGACGCGAGCAGTACTTC
NA,TRBJ1-5,TRBD1,TRBV11-2,CASSLSGTDYQPQHF,TGTGCCAGCAGCTTATCTGGGACAGATTATCAGCCCCAGCATTTT
NA,TRBJ2-1,NA,TRBV7-2,CASSLRGWGTYNEQFF,TGTGCCAGCAGCTTAAGGGGGTGGGGCACCTACAATGAGCAGTTCTTC